The rows below give T cell receptor beta chains drawn from one sample of a study of Ad26.COV2.S vaccination and SARS-CoV-2 variants. Assay used: immunoSEQ multiplex PCR; TCRdb lists only in-frame clones, some missing. The sample records over 200,000 clones, 88% being singletons. This material consisted of peripheral blood, taken in a trial of Ad26.COV2.S vaccine versus placebo. The receptors originated from a person aged 18-65 years who received the Ad26.COV2.S COVID-19 vaccine or a placebo. CDR3s include the opening cysteine and the closing phenylalanine or tryptophan. D genes are given only for firm matches. The size entry is marked missing in some rows and otherwise reads once, few, many or a size class.

- TRBJ1-6 - TRBV2 CASKEEFNSPLHF TGTGCCAGCAAAGAAGAATTTAATTCACCCCTCCACTTT
TRBD1 TRBJ1-5 - TRBV19 CASSIRTGEVQPQHF TGTGCCAGTAGTATTCGGACAGGTGAAGTTCAGCCCCAGCATTTT
TRBD2 TRBJ2-7 - TRBV11-2 CASSPRSGSGNEQYF TGTGCCAGCAGCCCGCGAAGCGGGAGCGGGAACGAGCAGTACTTC
TRBD2 TRBJ2-3 - TRBV11-1 CASSRSSGGAPDTQYF TGTGCCAGCAGTCGGTCATCGGGGGGGGCCCCAGATACGCAGTATTTT
- TRBJ2-7 once TRBV27 CASRRDRGPYEQYF TGTGCCAGCAGGCGTGATAGGGGTCCCTACGAGCAGTACTTC
- TRBJ2-2 - TRBV5-4 CASSPPGPRAGELFF TGTGCCAGCAGCCCTCCGGGACCCCGAGCCGGGGAGCTGTTTTTT
- TRBJ2-2 - TRBV18 CASSPPRQLPLRELFF TGTGCCAGCTCACCGCCCAGACAATTGCCCCTTCGGGAGCTGTTTTTT
- TRBJ1-6 - TRBV7-2 CASSSTPVAYNSPLHF TGTGCCAGCAGCTCAACCCCTGTGGCCTATAATTCACCCCTCCACTTT
- TRBJ2-2 - TRBV18 CASSPFRDNTGELFF TGTGCCAGCTCACCCTTTCGGGACAACACCGGGGAGCTGTTTTTT
TRBD1 TRBJ2-3 - TRBV9 CASSVGVGQGTDTQYF TGTGCCAGCAGCGTAGGGGTGGGACAGGGCACAGATACGCAGTATTTT
TRBD1 TRBJ2-7 - TRBV11-3 CASSFRTGLGYEQYF TGTGCCAGCAGCTTCCGGACAGGGTTGGGCTACGAGCAGTACTTC
- TRBJ2-1 - TRBV19 CASSLQRSPYNEQFF TGTGCCAGTAGTTTGCAGCGGAGCCCATACAATGAGCAGTTCTTC
- TRBJ1-6 - TRBV7-3 CAIGPLEGDSPLHF TGTGCCATCGGCCCCCTAGAAGGGGATTCACCCCTCCACTTT
- TRBJ1-6 - TRBV6-6 CASSYYNRESPLHF TGTGCCAGCAGTTATTATAACAGAGAGTCACCCCTCCACTTT
- TRBJ1-5 - TRBV19 CASSRTEPSNQPQHF TGTGCCAGTAGTAGGACAGAACCGAGCAATCAGCCCCAGCATTTT
- TRBJ1-1 - TRBV9 CASSVEGDPRFGTEAFF TGTGCCAGCAGCGTAGAGGGGGATCCCCGATTTGGGACTGAAGCTTTCTTT
- TRBJ2-7 once TRBV6-5 CASSYSSPGAGYEQYF TGTGCCAGCAGTTACTCGTCCCCGGGGGCGGGCTACGAGCAGTACTTC
- TRBJ2-1 - TRBV7-2 CASSLAVRAYNEQFF TGTGCCAGCAGCTTAGCGGTACGTGCCTACAATGAGCAGTTCTTC
- TRBJ1-2 - TRBV18 CASSPQSTGNYGYTF TGTGCCAGCTCACCACAAAGTACAGGGAACTATGGCTACACCTTC
- TRBJ1-5 - TRBV7-8 CASSTDRFNNQPQHF TGTGCCAGCAGTACAGACAGGTTTAACAATCAGCCCCAGCATTTT
- TRBJ2-7 - TRBV28 CASSPPPSPGYEQYF TGTGCCAGCAGTCCTCCTCCGTCCCCCGGCTACGAGCAGTACTTC
- TRBJ2-5 - TRBV21-1 CASSSPGQSQETQYF TGTGCCAGCAGCAGCCCGGGACAGTCTCAAGAGACCCAGTACTTC
- TRBJ2-2 - TRBV2 CASSEGLNGELFF TGTGCCAGCAGTGAAGGGCTGAACGGGGAGCTGTTTTTT
- TRBJ1-4 - TRBV6-6 CASSYSFERIGEKLFF TGTGCCAGCAGTTACTCGTTCGAACGGATCGGTGAAAAACTGTTTTTT
- TRBJ2-1 once TRBV7-9 CASVKDGYEQFF TGTGCCAGCGTGAAGGACGGGTATGAGCAGTTCTTC
- TRBJ2-1 once TRBV12-3/TRBV12-4 CASSPGNRDEQFF TGTGCCAGCAGTCCAGGAAATCGCGATGAGCAGTTCTTC
TRBD1 TRBJ1-6 - TRBV24-1 CATRQGAASPLHF TGTGCCACCCGACAGGGAGCGGCTTCACCCCTCCACTTT
TRBD2 TRBJ2-7 - TRBV6-5 CASSSGTSGRGYEQYF TGTGCCAGCAGTTCCGGGACTAGCGGGAGAGGCTACGAGCAGTACTTC
- TRBJ2-2 - TRBV24-1 CATSDSVTTGELFF TGTGCCACCAGTGATTCCGTGACCACCGGGGAGCTGTTTTTT
- TRBJ1-2 - TRBV6-5 CASNGGGGGYTF TGTGCCAGCAACGGGGGGGGAGGAGGCTACACCTTC
- TRBJ2-3 - TRBV10-3 CASRGGQAADTQYF TGTGCCTCGAGGGGGGGACAGGCGGCAGATACGCAGTATTTT
TRBD1 TRBJ1-5 - TRBV25-1 CASSETGGNQPQHF TGTGCCAGCAGTGAAACAGGGGGAAATCAGCCCCAGCATTTT
- TRBJ2-6 - TRBV7-2 CASNSQGSGANVLTF TGTGCCAGCAACTCCCAGGGCTCTGGGGCCAACGTCCTGACTTTC
TRBD2 TRBJ2-7 - TRBV29-1 CSVRSGGEQYF TGCAGCGTGCGATCGGGAGGCGAGCAGTACTTC
- TRBJ1-4 - TRBV28 CASSLSRRDEKLFF TGTGCCAGCAGTTTATCGCGGAGGGATGAAAAACTGTTTTTT
- TRBJ2-1 once TRBV7-9 CASFPDGLRWNEQFF TGTGCCAGCTTTCCGGACGGATTAAGGTGGAATGAGCAGTTCTTC
TRBD1 TRBJ1-4 once TRBV5-8 CASSPGQGAEFVNEKLFF TGTGCCAGCAGCCCGGGACAGGGGGCCGAATTCGTGAATGAAAAACTGTTTTTT
TRBD1 TRBJ1-4 - TRBV5-1 CASSLEAGGRLFF TGCGCCAGCAGCTTGGAGGCAGGGGGACGACTGTTTTTT
- TRBJ2-3 - TRBV5-6 CASSLDLTDTQYF TGTGCCAGCAGCTTGGACCTCACAGATACGCAGTATTTT
- TRBJ2-7 - TRBV5-1 CASSLTGRTQEQYF TGCGCCAGCAGCTTGACAGGGCGAACCCAAGAGCAGTACTTC
TRBD1 TRBJ2-7 - TRBV27 CASSGTGSYEQYF TGTGCCAGCAGTGGGACAGGGTCCTACGAGCAGTACTTC